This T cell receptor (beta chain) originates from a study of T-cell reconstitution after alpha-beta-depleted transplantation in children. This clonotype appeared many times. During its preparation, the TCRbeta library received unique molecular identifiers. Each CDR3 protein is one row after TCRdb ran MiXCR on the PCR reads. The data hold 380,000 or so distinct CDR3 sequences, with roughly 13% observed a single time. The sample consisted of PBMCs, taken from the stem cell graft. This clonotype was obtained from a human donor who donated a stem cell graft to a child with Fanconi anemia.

The CDR3 region is CASSSGGAPTDTQYF. The CDR3 nucleotides read TGCGCCAGCAGCTCCGGGGGAGCCCCCACAGATACGCAGTATTTT. V and J are TRBV5-1 and TRBJ2-3; perhaps TRBD2 as D (6 bases). Germline assignment: CDR1 SGHRS and CDR2 YFSETQ. V lost 3 bases and J lost 2, with 13 bases in between. The CDR3 length is 15 residues.